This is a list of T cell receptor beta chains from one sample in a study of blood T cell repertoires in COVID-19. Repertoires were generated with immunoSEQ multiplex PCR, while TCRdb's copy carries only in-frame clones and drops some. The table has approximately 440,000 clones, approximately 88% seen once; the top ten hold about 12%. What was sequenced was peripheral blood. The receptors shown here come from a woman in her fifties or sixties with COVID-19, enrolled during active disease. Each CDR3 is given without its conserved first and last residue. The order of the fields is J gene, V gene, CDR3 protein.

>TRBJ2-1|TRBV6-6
ASTSWENYNEQF
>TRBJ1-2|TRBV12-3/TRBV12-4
ASSSRTLYT
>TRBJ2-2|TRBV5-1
ASSTTGGITGELF
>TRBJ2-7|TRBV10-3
AISESRGGSYEQY
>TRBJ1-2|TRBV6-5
ASSFHTDTLGGYT
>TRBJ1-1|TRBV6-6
ASQNRDRGFLAF
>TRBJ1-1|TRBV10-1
ASSVSRGLNTEAF
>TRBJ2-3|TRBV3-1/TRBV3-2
ASSQVAGAGPRDTQY
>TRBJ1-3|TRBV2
ASTLDSSPGNTIY
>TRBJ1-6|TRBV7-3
ASSLSARNSPLH
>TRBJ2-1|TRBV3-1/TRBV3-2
ASSEGGAFSYNEQF
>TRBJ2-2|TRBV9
ASSSRLAGANTGELF
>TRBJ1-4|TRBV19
ASQDSRNEKLF
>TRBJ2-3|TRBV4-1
ASSQDWGGSGSSSTDTQY
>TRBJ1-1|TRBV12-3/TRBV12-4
ASSSWDSEAF
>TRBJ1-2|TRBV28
ASSLQGANYGYT
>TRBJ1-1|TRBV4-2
ASSPSWGDTEAF
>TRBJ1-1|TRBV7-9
ASSLTRAEAF
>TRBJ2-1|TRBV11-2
ASSSTPSDNEQF
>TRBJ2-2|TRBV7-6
ASSVGPAAGKNTGELF
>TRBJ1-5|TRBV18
ASSGGVQPQH
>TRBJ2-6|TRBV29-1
SVEGSGGGSGANVLT
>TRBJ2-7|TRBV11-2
ASTREHGSYEQY
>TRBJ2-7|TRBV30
AAGGFEEQY
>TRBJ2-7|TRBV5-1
ASSDGTGGSEQY
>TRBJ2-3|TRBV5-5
ASSFRDRVTDTQY
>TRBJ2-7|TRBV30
AWTSGAYEQY
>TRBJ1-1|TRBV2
ASTIGGGLEEAF
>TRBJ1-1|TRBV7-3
ASSLQGAATEAF
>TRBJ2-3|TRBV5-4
ASSSGLAGGTDTQY
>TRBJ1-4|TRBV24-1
ATSGGGDNEKLF
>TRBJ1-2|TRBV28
ASSSNYGYT
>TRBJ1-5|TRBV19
ASSLNRVGNQPQH
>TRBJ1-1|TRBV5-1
ASSPSTDTEAF
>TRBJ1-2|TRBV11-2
ASSNTADYGYT
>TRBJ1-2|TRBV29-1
SVEARDGYT
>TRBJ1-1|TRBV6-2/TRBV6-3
ASSFPQGRGMNTEAF
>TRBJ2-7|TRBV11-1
ASREAGAEYEQY
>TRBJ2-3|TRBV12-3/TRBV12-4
ASSFPGDYTQY
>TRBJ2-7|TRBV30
AWSGGTAYEQY
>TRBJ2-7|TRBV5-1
ASSLMSSYEQY
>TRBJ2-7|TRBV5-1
ASSLQLKDRDPQY
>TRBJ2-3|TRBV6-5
ASSLDRGTDTQY
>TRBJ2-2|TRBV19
ASCQGTSGGTGELF
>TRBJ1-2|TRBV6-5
ASSYPGYYGYT
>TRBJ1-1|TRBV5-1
ASSLDRVNTEAF